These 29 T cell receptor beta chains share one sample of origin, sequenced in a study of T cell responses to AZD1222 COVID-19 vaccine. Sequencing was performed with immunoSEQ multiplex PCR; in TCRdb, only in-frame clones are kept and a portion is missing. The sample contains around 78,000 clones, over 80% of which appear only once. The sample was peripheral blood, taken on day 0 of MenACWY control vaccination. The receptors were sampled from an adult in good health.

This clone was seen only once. In nucleotides, the CDR3 is TGTGCCAGCAGCTTAGAACCAGGATTCTATGGCTACACCTTC. Amino acids: CASSLEPGFYGYTF. This rearrangement joins TRBV11-2 to TRBJ1-2; D remains ambiguous. V lost 0 bases to trimming and J lost 4 bases, with 9 bases between them. The CDR3 totals 14 residues. Germline loops: CDR1 SGHAT, CDR2 FQNNGV.

CDR3 bases: TGTGCCAGCAGCTTGCCGGGACAGGGAGCCTACAATGAGCAGTTCTTC. Protein sequence: CASSLPGQGAYNEQFF. The chain is built from TRBV7-3 and TRBJ2-1; 9 nucleotides line up with TRBD1. The V gene's germline CDR1 is SGHTA and CDR2 FQGTGA. The CDR3 sequence is 16 residues long. V was pared by 3 bases and J by 2 bases, with 5 bases of the junction left unmatched.

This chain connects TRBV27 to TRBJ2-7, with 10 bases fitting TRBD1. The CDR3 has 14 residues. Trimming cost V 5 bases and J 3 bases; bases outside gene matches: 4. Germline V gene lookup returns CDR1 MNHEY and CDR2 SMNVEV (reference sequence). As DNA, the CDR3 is TGTGCCAGCAGTCCAGGGACAGGGGTCTACGAGCAGTACTTC. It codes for CASSPGTGVYEQYF.

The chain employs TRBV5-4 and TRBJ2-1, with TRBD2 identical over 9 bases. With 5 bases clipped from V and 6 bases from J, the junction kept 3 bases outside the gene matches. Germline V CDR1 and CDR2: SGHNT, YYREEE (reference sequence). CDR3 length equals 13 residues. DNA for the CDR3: TGTGCCAGCAGTTTTAGCGGGAGCAATGAGCAGTTCTTC. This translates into CASSFSGSNEQFF.

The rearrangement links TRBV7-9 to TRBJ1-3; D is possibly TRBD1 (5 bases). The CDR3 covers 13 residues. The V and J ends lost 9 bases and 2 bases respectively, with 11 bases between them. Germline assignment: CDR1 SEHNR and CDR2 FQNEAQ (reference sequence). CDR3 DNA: TGTGCCAGATCCGGGACCGCTGGAAACACCATATATTTT. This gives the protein CARSGTAGNTIYF.

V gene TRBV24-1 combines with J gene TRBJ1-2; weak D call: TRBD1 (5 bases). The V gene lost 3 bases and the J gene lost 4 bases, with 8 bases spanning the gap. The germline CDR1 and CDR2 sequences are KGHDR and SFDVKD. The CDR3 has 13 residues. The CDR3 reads CATSDGGSYGYTF. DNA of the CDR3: TGTGCCACCAGTGATGGGGGGTCCTATGGCTACACCTTC.

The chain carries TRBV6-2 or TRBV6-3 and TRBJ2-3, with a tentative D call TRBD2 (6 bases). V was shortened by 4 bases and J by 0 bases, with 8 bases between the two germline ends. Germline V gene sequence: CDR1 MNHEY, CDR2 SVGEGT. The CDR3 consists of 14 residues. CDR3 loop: CASSLAASTDTQYF. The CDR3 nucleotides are TGTGCCAGCAGTTTAGCGGCTAGCACAGATACGCAGTATTTT.

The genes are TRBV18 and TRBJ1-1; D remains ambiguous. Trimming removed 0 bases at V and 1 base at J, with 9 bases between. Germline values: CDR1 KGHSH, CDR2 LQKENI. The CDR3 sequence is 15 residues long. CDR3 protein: CASSPPSQENTEAFF. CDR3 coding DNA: TGTGCCAGCTCACCACCAAGTCAGGAGAACACTGAAGCTTTCTTT.

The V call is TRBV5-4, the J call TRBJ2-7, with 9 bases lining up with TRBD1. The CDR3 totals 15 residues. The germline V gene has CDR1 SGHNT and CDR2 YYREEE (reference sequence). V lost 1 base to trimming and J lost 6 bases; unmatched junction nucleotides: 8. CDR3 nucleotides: TGTGCCAGCAGCTTGCCGCCGGGACAGGGACGCGAGCAGTACTTC. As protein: CASSLPPGQGREQYF.

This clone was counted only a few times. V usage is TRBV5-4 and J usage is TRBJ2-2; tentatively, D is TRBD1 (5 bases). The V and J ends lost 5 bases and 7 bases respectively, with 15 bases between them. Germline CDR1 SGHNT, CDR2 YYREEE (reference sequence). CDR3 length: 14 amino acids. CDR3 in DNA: TGTGCCAGCAGACCCGATCTAGGGGTCGGGGAGCTGTTTTTT. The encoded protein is CASRPDLGVGELFF.

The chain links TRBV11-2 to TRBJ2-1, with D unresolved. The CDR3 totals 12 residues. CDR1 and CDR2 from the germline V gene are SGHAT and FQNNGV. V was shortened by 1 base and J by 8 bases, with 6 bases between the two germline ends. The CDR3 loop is CASSLGRHEQFF. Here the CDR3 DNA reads TGTGCCAGCAGCTTAGGCCGGCATGAGCAGTTCTTC. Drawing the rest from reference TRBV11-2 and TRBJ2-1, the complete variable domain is EAGVAQSPRYKIIEKRQSVAFWCNPISGHATLYWYQQILGQGPKLLIQFQNNGVVDDSQLPKDRFSAERLKGVDSTLKIQPAKLEDSAVYLCASSLGRHEQFFGPGTRLTVL.

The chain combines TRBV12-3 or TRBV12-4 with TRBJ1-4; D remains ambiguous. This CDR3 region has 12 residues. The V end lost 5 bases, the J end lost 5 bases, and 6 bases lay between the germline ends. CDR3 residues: CASSPDNEKLFF. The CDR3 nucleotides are TGTGCCAGCAGTCCTGACAATGAAAAACTGTTTTTT.

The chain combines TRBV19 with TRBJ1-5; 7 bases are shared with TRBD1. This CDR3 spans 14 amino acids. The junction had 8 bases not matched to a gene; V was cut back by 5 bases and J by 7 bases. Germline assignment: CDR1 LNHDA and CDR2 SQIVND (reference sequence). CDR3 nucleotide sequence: TGTGCCAGTAGTGCGGACAGGTCCCACCAGCCCCAGCATTTT. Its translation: CASSADRSHQPQHF.

The DNA of the CDR3 is TGTGCCAGCAGCTTAGCGGGACAGGGATTTAGGGAGCAGTACTTC. Protein: CASSLAGQGFREQYF. The chain carries TRBV11-2 and TRBJ2-7; the match to TRBD1 covers 9 bases. The V gene's germline CDR1 is SGHAT and CDR2 FQNNGV. J lost 7 bases, V lost 1 base, and 8 bases had no gene match. The CDR3 length is 15 residues.

Here the CDR3 DNA reads TGCGCCAGCAGCCGGGACGGATCGACCGGGGAGCTGTTTTTT. Translation: CASSRDGSTGELFF. The chain is built from TRBV5-1 and TRBJ2-2; either TRBD1 or TRBD2 may fit D (5 bases each). With 4 bases removed from V and 5 bases from J, the gap between germline ends came to 12 bases. CDR1 and CDR2 (germline): SGHRS, YFSETQ. This CDR3 is 14 amino acids long.

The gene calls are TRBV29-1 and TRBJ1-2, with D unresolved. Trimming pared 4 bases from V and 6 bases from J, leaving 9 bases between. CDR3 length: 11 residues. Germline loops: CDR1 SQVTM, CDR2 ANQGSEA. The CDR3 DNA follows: TGCAGCGTTGCCACGGGGAATGGCTACACCTTC. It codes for CSVATGNGYTF. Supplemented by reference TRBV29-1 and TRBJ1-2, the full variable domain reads SAVISQKPSRDICQRGTSLTIQCQVDSQVTMMFWYRQQPGQSLTLIATANQGSEATYESGFVIDKFPISRPNLTFSTLTVSNMSPEDSSIYLCSVATGNGYTFGSGTRLTVV.

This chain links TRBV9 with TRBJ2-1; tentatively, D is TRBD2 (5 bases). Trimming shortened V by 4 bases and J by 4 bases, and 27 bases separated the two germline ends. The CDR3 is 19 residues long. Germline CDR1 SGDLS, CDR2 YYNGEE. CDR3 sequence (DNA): TGTGCCAGCAGCCCCCACGCCGGCGGCAGCGGCAATTTGTACAATGAGCAGTTCTTC. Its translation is CASSPHAGGSGNLYNEQFF.

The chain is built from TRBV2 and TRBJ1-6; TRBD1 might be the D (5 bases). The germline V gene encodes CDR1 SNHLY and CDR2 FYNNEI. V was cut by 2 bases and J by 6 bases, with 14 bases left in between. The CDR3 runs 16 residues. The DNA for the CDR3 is TGTGCCAGCAGTGAACAGGGTTTGGGGGGTAATTCACCCCTCCACTTT. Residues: CASSEQGLGGNSPLHF.

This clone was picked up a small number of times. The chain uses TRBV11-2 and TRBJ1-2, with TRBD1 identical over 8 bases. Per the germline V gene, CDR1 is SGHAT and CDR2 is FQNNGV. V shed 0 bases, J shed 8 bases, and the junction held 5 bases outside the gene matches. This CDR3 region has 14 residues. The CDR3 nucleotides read TGTGCCAGCAGCTTAGATGACAGGGGCGAGGGCTACACCTTC. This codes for CASSLDDRGEGYTF.

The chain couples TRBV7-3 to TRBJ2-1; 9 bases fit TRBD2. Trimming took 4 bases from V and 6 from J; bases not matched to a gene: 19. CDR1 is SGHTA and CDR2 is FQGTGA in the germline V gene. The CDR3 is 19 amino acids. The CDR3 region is CASSSLRIAGAGSSNEQFF. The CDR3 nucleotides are TGTGCCAGCAGCTCACTGAGGATAGCGGGAGCAGGGAGTTCCAATGAGCAGTTCTTC.

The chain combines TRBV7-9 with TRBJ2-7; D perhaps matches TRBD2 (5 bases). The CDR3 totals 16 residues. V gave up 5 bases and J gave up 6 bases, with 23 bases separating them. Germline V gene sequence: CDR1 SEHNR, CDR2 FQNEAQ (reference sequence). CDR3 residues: CASSQNGGPHPGEQYF. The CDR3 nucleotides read TGTGCCAGCAGCCAAAACGGCGGGCCCCATCCGGGCGAGCAGTACTTC.

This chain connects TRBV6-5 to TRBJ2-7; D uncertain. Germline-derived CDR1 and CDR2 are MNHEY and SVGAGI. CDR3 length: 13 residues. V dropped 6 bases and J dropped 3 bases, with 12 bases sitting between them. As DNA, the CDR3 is TGTGCCAGCAGCTATTTCCCTAACTACGAGCAGTACTTC. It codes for CASSYFPNYEQYF.

This CDR3 is CASSEYQFYQPQHF. CDR3 coding DNA: TGTGCCAGCAGTGAATATCAGTTCTATCAGCCCCAGCATTTT. This chain links TRBV2 with TRBJ1-5; D is undetermined. The CDR3 has 14 amino acids. Trimming stripped 2 bases from V and 5 bases from J, with 10 bases between. CDR1 SNHLY and CDR2 FYNNEI come from the germline V gene.

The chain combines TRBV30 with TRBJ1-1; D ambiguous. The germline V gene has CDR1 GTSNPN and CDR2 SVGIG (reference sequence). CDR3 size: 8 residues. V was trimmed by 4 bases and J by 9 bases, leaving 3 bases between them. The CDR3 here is CAWTQAFF. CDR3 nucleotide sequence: TGTGCCTGGACCCAAGCTTTCTTT.

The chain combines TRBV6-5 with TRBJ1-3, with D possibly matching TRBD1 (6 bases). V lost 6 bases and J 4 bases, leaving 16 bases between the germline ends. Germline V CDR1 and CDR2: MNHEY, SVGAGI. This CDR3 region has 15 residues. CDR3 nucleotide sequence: TGTGCCAGCAGCCGTGGGATGGGGGCAGGAAACACCATATATTTT. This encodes CASSRGMGAGNTIYF.

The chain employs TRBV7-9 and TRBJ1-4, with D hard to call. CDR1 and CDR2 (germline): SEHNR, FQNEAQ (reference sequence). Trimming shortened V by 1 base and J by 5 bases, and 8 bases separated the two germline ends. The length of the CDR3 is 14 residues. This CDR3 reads CASSLVLRNEKLFF. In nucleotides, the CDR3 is TGTGCCAGCAGCTTAGTTCTAAGGAATGAAAAACTGTTTTTT.

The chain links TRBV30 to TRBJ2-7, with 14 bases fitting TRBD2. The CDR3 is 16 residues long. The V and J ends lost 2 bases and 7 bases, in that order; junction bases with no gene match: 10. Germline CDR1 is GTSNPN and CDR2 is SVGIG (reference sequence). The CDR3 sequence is CAWSKEPGLAGDEQYF. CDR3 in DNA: TGTGCCTGGAGTAAAGAACCGGGACTAGCGGGAGATGAGCAGTACTTC.

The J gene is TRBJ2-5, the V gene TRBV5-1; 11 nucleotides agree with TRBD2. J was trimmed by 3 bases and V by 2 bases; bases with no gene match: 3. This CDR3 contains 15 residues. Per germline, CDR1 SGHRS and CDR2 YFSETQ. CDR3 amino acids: CASSLLAGGKETQYF. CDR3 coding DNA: TGCGCCAGCAGCTTATTAGCGGGAGGGAAAGAGACCCAGTACTTC. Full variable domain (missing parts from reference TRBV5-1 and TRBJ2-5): KAGVTQTPRYLIKTRGQQVTLSCSPISGHRSVSWYQQTPGQGLQFLFEYFSETQRNKGNFPGRFSGRQFSNSRSEMNVSTLELGDSALYLCASSLLAGGKETQYFGPGTRLLVL.

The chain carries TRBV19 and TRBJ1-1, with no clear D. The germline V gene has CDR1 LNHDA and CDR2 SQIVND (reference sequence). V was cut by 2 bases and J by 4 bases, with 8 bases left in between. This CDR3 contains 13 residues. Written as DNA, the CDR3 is TGTGCCAGTAGTATAAGCCACTCCACTGAAGCTTTCTTT. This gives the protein CASSISHSTEAFF.